This TCR beta chain was retrieved from a study of blood T cell repertoires in COVID-19. Overall study context: COVID-19 samples, acute and convalescent, were from the United States, Italy and Spain. PBMCs, B-cell-depleted T cells, or T cells were the source of the cDNA or gDNA that made up the material.

Germline loops: CDR1 ENHRY, CDR2 SYGVKD. Trimming at V came to 4 bases and at J to 2 bases, leaving 1 base not matched to a gene. This CDR3 region has 13 residues. Per the original methods: Quantification of nucleated cells was approximated via reference gene primer amplification. This table comes from immunoSEQ multiplex PCR, and its TCRdb copy is limited to in-frame clones, with some not included. V, J and clone size are taken as reported in that table, and D and trimming were inferred from the DNA itself. The sample contains fewer than 250,000 clones, under 90% of which appear only once. This chain links TRBV10-3 with TRBJ2-7; 8 bases match TRBD1. The sample was peripheral blood. The clonotype was recovered from a woman aged 40 to 50 with active or convalescent COVID-19. The CDR3 nucleotides are TGTGCCATCAGTGCGGACAGGGCCTACGAGCAGTACTTC. This translates into CAISADRAYEQYF.